This TCR beta chain came from a study of beta chain features in type 1 diabetes. Study outcomes and limitations: A moderate, significant TCRB CDR3 shortening appeared in type 1 diabetes across four CD4+ subsets. Across patients, naive, central memory and Treg TCRB repertoires exhibited apparently greater similarity than was observed across healthy donors.

Trimming took 4 bases from V and 3 from J, leaving 18 bases between them. The CDR3 runs to 15 residues. The germline CDR1 and CDR2 sequences are SQVTM and ANQGSEA. The whole isolated RNA underwent reverse transcription, so sequencing captured expressed TCRB transcripts. The protocol was immunoSEQ multiplex PCR, while the TCRdb copy is restricted to in-frame clones and leaves out a portion. The table has some 290,000 clones, roughly 25% seen once. To note about this clone: What it binds is not known.

The sequencing sample was made of naive CD4+ T cells from blood. This TCR was recovered from a woman aged 25-40 years with type 1 diabetes. The chain has TRBV29-1 and TRBJ1-2, with TRBD1 as a possible D gene (6 bases). CDR3 protein: CSVVGARGADYGYTF. CDR3 bases: TGCAGCGTTGTTGGCGCGCGGGGGGCAGACTATGGCTACACCTTC. The variable domain in full, completed from reference TRBV29-1 and TRBJ1-2, reads SAVISQKPSRDICQRGTSLTIQCQVDSQVTMMFWYRQQPGQSLTLIATANQGSEATYESGFVIDKFPISRPNLTFSTLTVSNMSPEDSSIYLCSVVGARGADYGYTFGSGTRLTVV.